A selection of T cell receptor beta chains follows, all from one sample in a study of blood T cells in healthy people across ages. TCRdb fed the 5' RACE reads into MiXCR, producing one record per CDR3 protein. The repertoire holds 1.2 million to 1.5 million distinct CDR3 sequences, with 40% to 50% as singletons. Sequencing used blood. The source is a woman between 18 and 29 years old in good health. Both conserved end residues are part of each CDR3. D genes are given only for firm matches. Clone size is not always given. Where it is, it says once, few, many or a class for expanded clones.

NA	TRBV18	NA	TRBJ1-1	CASSPRYTENTEAFF	TGTGCCAGCTCACCACGTTACACAGAAAACACTGAAGCTTTCTTT
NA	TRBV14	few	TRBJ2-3	CASSHPQWVFGQYF	TGTGCCAGCAGCCATCCCCAATGGGTTTTCGGGCAGTATTTT
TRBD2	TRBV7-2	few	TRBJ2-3	CASSKTSGSGTDTQYF	TGTGCCAGCAGCAAGACTAGCGGAAGTGGCACAGATACGCAGTATTTT
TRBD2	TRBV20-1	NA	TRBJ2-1	CSPSSGGGGGSYNEQFF	TGCAGTCCGAGTAGCGGGGGGGGTGGGGGCTCCTACAATGAGCAGTTCTTC
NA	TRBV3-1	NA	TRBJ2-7	CASSQEGFWETRYF	TGTGCCAGCAGCCAAGAGGGTTTTTGGGAGACCCGGTACTTC
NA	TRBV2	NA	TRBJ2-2	CARANTGELFF	TGTGCCAGGGCTAACACCGGGGAGCTGTTTTTT
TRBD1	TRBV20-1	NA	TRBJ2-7	CSVGQGQYEQYF	TGCAGTGTCGGGCAGGGACAGTACGAGCAGTACTTC
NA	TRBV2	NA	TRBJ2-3	CASSNNAAQYF	TGTGCCAGCAGTAACAATGCCGCGCAGTATTTT
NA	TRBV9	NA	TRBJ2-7	CASSGSEQYF	TGTGCCAGCTCCGGGTCCGAGCAGTACTTC
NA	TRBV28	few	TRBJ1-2	CASSPPDRTYTF	TGTGCCAGCAGTCCCCCGGACAGAACCTACACCTTC
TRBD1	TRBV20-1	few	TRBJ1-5	CSAGQGARMGQPQHF	TGCAGTGCCGGACAGGGGGCGCGTATGGGTCAGCCCCAGCATTTT
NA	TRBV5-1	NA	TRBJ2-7	CASNGPGFREQYF	TGCGCCAGCAACGGCCCCGGATTCAGGGAGCAGTACTTC
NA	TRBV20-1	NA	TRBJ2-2	CSARPSYTGELFF	TGCAGTGCTAGGCCTAGTTACACCGGGGAGCTGTTTTTT
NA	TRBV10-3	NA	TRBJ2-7	CAISDEGNEQYF	TGTGCCATCAGTGATGAGGGGAACGAGCAGTACTTC
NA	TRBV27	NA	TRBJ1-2	CASSSGRSGYTF	TGTGCCAGCAGTTCAGGGCGTAGTGGCTACACCTTC
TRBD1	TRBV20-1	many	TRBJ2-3	CSAQDRGDTDTQYF	TGCAGTGCTCAAGACAGGGGGGACACAGATACGCAGTATTTT
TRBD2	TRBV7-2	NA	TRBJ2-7	CASSDLAGEPHEQYF	TGTGCCAGCAGCGATTTAGCGGGAGAGCCCCACGAGCAGTACTTC
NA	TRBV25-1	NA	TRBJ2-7	CASSDPSGAFYEQYF	TGTGCCAGCAGTGACCCTTCTGGGGCCTTCTACGAGCAGTACTTC
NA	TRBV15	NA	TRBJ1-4	CATSRDLTGEKLFF	TGTGCCACCAGCAGGGACCTTACTGGGGAAAAACTGTTTTTT
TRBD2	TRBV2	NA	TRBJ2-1	CASSEAIRGGSSNEQFF	TGTGCCAGCAGTGAAGCGATTCGCGGGGGGTCGTCCAATGAGCAGTTCTTC
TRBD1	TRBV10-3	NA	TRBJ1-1	CAISESDRGAEAFF	TGTGCCATCAGTGAGTCGGACAGGGGCGCTGAAGCTTTCTTT
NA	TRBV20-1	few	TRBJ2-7	CSAREGTSPNDYEQYF	TGCAGTGCTAGGGAGGGGACAAGTCCCAACGACTACGAGCAGTACTTC
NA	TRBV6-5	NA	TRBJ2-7	CASSYSRNSGTYEQYF	TGTGCCAGCAGTTACTCGAGGAATTCAGGCACCTACGAGCAGTACTTC
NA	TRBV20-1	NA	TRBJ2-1	CSARDGLAQETQFF	TGCAGTGCTAGAGATGGGCTAGCGCAAGAGACCCAGTTCTTC
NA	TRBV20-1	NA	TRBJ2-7	CSARNEYEQYF	TGCAGTGCTAGAAATGAATACGAGCAGTACTTC
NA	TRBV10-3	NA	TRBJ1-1	CAISELGGPNTEAFF	TGTGCCATCAGTGAGTTGGGGGGCCCGAACACTGAAGCTTTCTTT
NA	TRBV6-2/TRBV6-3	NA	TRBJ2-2	CASSLLLTGELFF	TGTGCCAGCAGCCTCCTTCTAACCGGGGAGCTGTTTTTT
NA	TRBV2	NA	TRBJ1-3	CASSAEHSGNTIYF	TGTGCCAGCAGTGCAGAGCACTCTGGAAACACCATATATTTT
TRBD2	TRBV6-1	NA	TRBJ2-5	CASSDSGNPGETQYF	TGTGCCAGCAGTGATAGCGGGAACCCGGGGGAGACCCAGTACTTC
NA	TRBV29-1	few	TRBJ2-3	CSVEVGWDTQYF	TGCAGCGTTGAGGTGGGGTGGGATACGCAGTATTTT
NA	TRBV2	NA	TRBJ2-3	CASGGRRADTQYF	TGTGCCAGCGGCGGGCGAAGGGCGGATACGCAGTATTTT
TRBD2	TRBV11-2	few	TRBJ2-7	CASSKTAGDEQYF	TGTGCCAGCAGCAAGACGGCGGGGGATGAGCAGTACTTC
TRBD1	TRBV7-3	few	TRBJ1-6	CASSENRGLNSPLHF	TGTGCCAGCAGTGAAAACAGGGGACTGAACTCACCCCTCCACTTT
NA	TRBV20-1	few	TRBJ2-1	CSARDWGFAGPYNEQFF	TGCAGTGCTAGAGATTGGGGGTTCGCAGGGCCCTACAATGAGCAGTTCTTC
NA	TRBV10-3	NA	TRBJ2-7	CAISEGRAGSYEQYF	TGTGCCATCAGTGAGGGGCGGGCCGGCTCCTACGAGCAGTACTTC
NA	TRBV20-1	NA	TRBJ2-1	CSARGKAPGEQFF	TGCAGTGCTAGAGGCAAGGCTCCGGGCGAGCAGTTCTTC
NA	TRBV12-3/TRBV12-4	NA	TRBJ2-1	CASSSYGSKLNEQFF	TGTGCCAGCAGTTCCTACGGGAGTAAACTCAACGAGCAGTTCTTC
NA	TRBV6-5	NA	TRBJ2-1	CASSYSNRPSSYNEQFF	TGTGCCAGCAGTTACTCCAACCGCCCGAGCTCCTACAATGAGCAGTTCTTC
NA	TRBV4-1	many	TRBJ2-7	CASSQGLGVEQYF	TGCGCCAGCAGCCAAGGACTAGGGGTCGAGCAGTACTTC
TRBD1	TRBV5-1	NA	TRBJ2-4	CASSPLGTGLAKNIQYF	TGCGCCAGCAGCCCGCTCGGGACAGGACTAGCCAAAAACATTCAGTACTTC
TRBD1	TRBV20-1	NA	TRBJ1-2	CSAQQGNYGYTF	TGCAGTGCACAACAGGGGAACTATGGCTACACCTTC
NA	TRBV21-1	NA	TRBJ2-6	CASSPRGGANVLTF	TGTGCCAGCAGCCCAAGGGGTGGGGCCAACGTCCTGACTTTC
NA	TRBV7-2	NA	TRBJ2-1	CASSPLGGVYNEQFF	TGTGCCAGCAGCCCACTAGGGGGGGTATACAATGAGCAGTTCTTC
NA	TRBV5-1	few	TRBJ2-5	CASSLPGAGGKETQYF	TGCGCCAGCAGCCTCCCGGGGGCAGGGGGGAAAGAGACCCAGTACTTC
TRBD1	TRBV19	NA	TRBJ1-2	CASSRDRGSRDGYTF	TGTGCCAGTAGTCGGGACAGGGGTTCGAGGGATGGCTACACCTTC
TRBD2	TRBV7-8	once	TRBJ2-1	CASSLSRGILAGGIYNEQFF	TGTGCCAGCAGCTTAAGTAGGGGCATACTAGCGGGAGGAATCTACAATGAGCAGTTCTTC
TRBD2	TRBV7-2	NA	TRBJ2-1	CASSLTTSGEQFF	TGTGCCAGCAGCTTAACGACTAGCGGGGAGCAGTTCTTC
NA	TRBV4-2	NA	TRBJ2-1	CASSPSPQGGGEQFF	TGTGCCAGCAGCCCAAGTCCACAGGGGGGGGGTGAGCAGTTCTTC
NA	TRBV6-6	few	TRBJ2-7	CASSSPPKRPTPEQYF	TGTGCCAGCAGTTCGCCTCCCAAGCGGCCCACTCCCGAGCAGTACTTC
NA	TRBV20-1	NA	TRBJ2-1	CSARVGNKYEQFF	TGCAGTGCTAGAGTGGGCAACAAATACGAGCAGTTCTTC
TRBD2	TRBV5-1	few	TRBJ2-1	CASTSRGGPYNEQFF	TGCGCCAGCACTTCCCGGGGGGGCCCCTACAATGAGCAGTTCTTC
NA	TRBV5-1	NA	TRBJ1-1	CASSLGQADTEAFF	TGCGCCAGCAGCCTCGGACAAGCGGACACTGAAGCTTTCTTT
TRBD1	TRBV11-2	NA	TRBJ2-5	CASRTGVEETQYF	TGTGCCAGCCGAACAGGGGTGGAAGAGACCCAGTACTTC
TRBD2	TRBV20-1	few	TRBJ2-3	CSATLWASGFTDTQYF	TGCAGTGCTACCCTTTGGGCTAGCGGCTTCACAGATACGCAGTATTTT
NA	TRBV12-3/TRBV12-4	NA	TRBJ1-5	CASSYQNQPHHF	TGTGCCAGCAGTTATCAGAATCAGCCCCACCATTTT
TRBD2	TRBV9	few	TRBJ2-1	CASSVVAGSYNEQFF	TGTGCCAGCAGCGTAGTAGCGGGCTCCTACAATGAGCAGTTCTTC
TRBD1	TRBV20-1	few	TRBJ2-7	CSARVGQNSYEQYF	TGCAGTGCTAGAGTGGGACAGAACTCCTACGAGCAGTACTTC